A selection of T cell receptor beta chains follows, all from one sample in a study of CD8 T cells in ankylosing spondylitis. Each CDR3 protein gets one entry after TCRdb re-called the 5' RACE reads with MiXCR. The table includes under 400,000 distinct CDR3 sequences, roughly 10% detected once. The sequencing input was blood, either unsorted or a sorted T cell fraction (not recorded which). These receptors were collected from a female donor with ankylosing spondylitis or in good health (not recorded which). CDR3s include the opening cysteine and the closing phenylalanine or tryptophan. Only part of the rows carry a size: once, few, many, or a class if the clone is expanded.

V	J	size	CDR3
TRBV7-9	TRBJ1-2	many	CAGGKDYGYTF
TRBV28	TRBJ1-1	few	CASTSIDREAFF
TRBV6-1	TRBJ1-2	NA	CASSERTATYGYTF
TRBV5-1	TRBJ1-1	many	CASSLVSGGTEAFF
TRBV6-1	TRBJ1-1	many	CASSRLDRNTEAFF
TRBV5-1	TRBJ2-7	many	CASSGGAGGPYQEQYF
TRBV28	TRBJ1-5	NA	CASSLRRFYSNQPQHF
TRBV20-1	TRBJ2-1	many	CSASKRGLDEQFF
TRBV29-1	TRBJ1-4	many	CSVEVPPTNEKLFF
TRBV25-1	TRBJ2-3	NA	CASIEGGTDTQYF
TRBV5-5	TRBJ2-3	few	CASSFFGDTQYF
TRBV18	TRBJ2-7	few	CASSPPSAREQYF
TRBV7-8	TRBJ1-6	few	CASSDTRGVDSPLHF
TRBV20-1	TRBJ2-7	few	CSATDRGSYEQYF
TRBV7-2	TRBJ2-2	few	CASSPGFSTGEFGELFF
TRBV20-1	TRBJ2-1	many	CSARTPSSYNEQFF
TRBV20-1	TRBJ1-5	many	CSAGQRISPTQPQHF
TRBV5-1	TRBJ2-1	NA	CASSSTPDRYNEQFF
TRBV10-3	TRBJ2-7	many	CAIGFTLSYEQYF
TRBV20-1	TRBJ2-7	many	CSARVSSSYEQYF
TRBV4-2	TRBJ2-1	many	CASSPYREGEQFF
TRBV10-3	TRBJ1-5	many	CAISESGGPNQPQHF
TRBV6-1	TRBJ1-2	NA	CASSDRDRAGYTF
TRBV20-1	TRBJ2-2	many	CSAPQDRVFYTGELFF
TRBV4-2	TRBJ1-4	few	CASSPATATMVVYEKLFF
TRBV20-1	TRBJ2-1	NA	CSATHRQGNEQFF
TRBV15	TRBJ2-3	many	CATSGNTDTQYF
TRBV11-2	TRBJ2-1	many	CASSFFGFEQFF
TRBV7-9	TRBJ1-4	many	CASSRTQTGEKLFF
TRBV9	TRBJ1-4	few	CASSVDDSRRGEKLFF
TRBV5-1	TRBJ2-1	many	CASKSREAEQFF
TRBV10-1	TRBJ2-2	many	CASSDEGTNTGELFF
TRBV20-1	TRBJ1-5	few	CSAPLGVQQPQHF
TRBV27	TRBJ1-1	many	CASSLSGRVNTEAFF
TRBV5-6	TRBJ2-5	many	CASRWGQGKQETQYF
TRBV12-3/TRBV12-4	TRBJ1-2	NA	CASTALIDSPDGYTF
TRBV3-1	TRBJ1-6	NA	CASSDRARRSPLHF
TRBV5-1	TRBJ2-7	many	CASSLEAGGEQYF
TRBV18	TRBJ2-1	NA	CASSPQGSSGNEQFF
TRBV5-1	TRBJ2-1	NA	CASSLEGSGANNEQFF
TRBV10-3	TRBJ2-1	many	CAISVVQRGGGEQFF
TRBV29-1	TRBJ2-1	NA	CSVQRARAGISTSGNEQFF
TRBV3-1	TRBJ2-7	few	CASSQPGRSSYEQYF
TRBV7-2	TRBJ2-7	few	CASSFTSPYEQYF
TRBV5-1	TRBJ2-7	many	CASSVTGGYEQYF
TRBV29-1	TRBJ1-4	many	CGVRDRVDLKEKLFF
TRBV5-6	TRBJ2-5	many	CASSLPSRTVQETQYF
TRBV12-3/TRBV12-4	TRBJ1-2	many	CASSLLSGQGRNYGYTF
TRBV5-1	TRBJ1-2	few	CASSLLGDRDAGGYTF
TRBV7-8	TRBJ1-2	few	CASSQTGGDGYTF
TRBV5-1	TRBJ2-5	few	CASSQHPDRVETQYF
TRBV24-1	TRBJ2-5	many	CATVGAEETQYF
TRBV15	TRBJ1-5	many	CATSRQDYNQPQHF
TRBV28	TRBJ2-7	many	CASSLRGRAYEQYF